These T cell receptor beta chains were read from a single sample in a study of blood T cell repertoires in COVID-19. Some clones are missing from TCRdb's copy, which holds only in-frame ones; the method was immunoSEQ multiplex PCR. The sample contains roughly 290,000 clones, around 87% of which appear only once. Sequenced input: peripheral blood. The origin of the receptors is a woman in her fifties or sixties who had recovered from COVID-19. Each CDR3 is given with its conserved first and last residue. The D gene is left open where the match is weak. Size values are once, few and many counts, or a class for expanded clones, and some rows have none.

D	size	V	J	CDR3
NA	once	TRBV9	TRBJ1-1	CASSVDLGSYTEAFF
NA	NA	TRBV28	TRBJ1-5	CASSSDWTVSQPQHF
NA	once	TRBV3-1/TRBV3-2	TRBJ2-5	CASSQDIETQYF
TRBD1	NA	TRBV19	TRBJ1-5	CASSQGVAGGNNQPQHF
NA	NA	TRBV30	TRBJ1-6	CAWSAALTGRSPLHF
TRBD1	NA	TRBV7-9	TRBJ2-5	CASSPTGGTQYF
NA	NA	TRBV27	TRBJ1-2	CASRYLEKQGGGYTF
NA	NA	TRBV3-1/TRBV3-2	TRBJ1-2	CASSLEGLGGYTF
NA	NA	TRBV27	TRBJ2-1	CASRYSGNNEQFF
NA	NA	TRBV3-1/TRBV3-2	TRBJ1-6	CASSPDSEWPLHF